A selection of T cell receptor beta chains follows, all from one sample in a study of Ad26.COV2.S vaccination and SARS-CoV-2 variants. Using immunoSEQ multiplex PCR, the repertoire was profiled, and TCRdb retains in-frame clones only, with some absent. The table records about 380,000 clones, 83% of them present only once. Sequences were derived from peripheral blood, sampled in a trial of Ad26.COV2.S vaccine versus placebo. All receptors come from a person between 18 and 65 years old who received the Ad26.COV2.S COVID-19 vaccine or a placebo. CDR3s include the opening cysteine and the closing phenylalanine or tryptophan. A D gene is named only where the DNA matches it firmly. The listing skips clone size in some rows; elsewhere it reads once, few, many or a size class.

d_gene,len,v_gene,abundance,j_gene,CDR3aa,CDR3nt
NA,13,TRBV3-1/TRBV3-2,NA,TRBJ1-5,CASSHTADQPQHF,TGTGCCAGCAGCCATACTGCCGATCAGCCCCAGCATTTT
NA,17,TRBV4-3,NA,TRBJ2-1,CASSQDKGQGIRNEQFF,TGCGCCAGCAGCCAAGATAAGGGGCAGGGGATACGCAATGAGCAGTTCTTC
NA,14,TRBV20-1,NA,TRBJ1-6,CSASDLARDSPLHF,TGCAGTGCTAGTGATCTGGCTAGGGATTCACCCCTCCACTTT
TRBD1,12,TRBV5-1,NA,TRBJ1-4,CASSSPGQELFF,TGCGCCAGCAGCTCCCCGGGACAGGAACTGTTTTTT
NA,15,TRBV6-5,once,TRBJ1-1,CASSYSAQALTEAFF,TGTGCCAGCAGTTACTCTGCCCAGGCCCTAACTGAAGCTTTCTTT
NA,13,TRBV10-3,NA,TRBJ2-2,CATRGLSTGELFF,TGTGCCACCCGGGGTCTGTCCACCGGGGAGCTGTTTTTT
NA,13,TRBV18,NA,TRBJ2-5,CASTLTPQETQYF,TGTGCCAGCACGCTCACCCCCCAAGAGACCCAGTACTTC
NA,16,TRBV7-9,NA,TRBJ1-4,CASRNHLRADNEKLFF,TGTGCCAGCAGGAATCATCTGAGGGCGGATAATGAAAAACTGTTTTTT
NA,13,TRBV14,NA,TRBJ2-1,CASSQAVLSEQFF,TGTGCCAGCAGCCAAGCCGTCTTGAGTGAGCAGTTCTTC
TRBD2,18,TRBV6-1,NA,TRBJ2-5,CASSEPGVAGLSQETQYF,TGTGCCAGCAGTGAACCGGGAGTAGCGGGGCTTTCACAAGAGACCCAGTACTTC
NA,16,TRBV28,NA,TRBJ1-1,CASSSLGQTLDTEAFF,TGTGCCAGCAGCTCGCTGGGGCAAACCCTTGACACTGAAGCTTTCTTT
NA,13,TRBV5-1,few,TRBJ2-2,CASSLVGAGELFF,TGCGCCAGCAGCTTGGTAGGGGCCGGGGAGCTGTTTTTT
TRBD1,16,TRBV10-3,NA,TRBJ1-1,CAISGLTGGAGQEAFF,TGTGCCATCAGTGGCCTAACAGGGGGCGCGGGGCAGGAAGCTTTCTTT
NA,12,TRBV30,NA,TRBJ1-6,CAWSNRNSPLHF,TGTGCCTGGAGTAACAGGAACTCACCCCTCCACTTT
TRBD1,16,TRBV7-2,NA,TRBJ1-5,CASSLTRGLSNQPQHF,TGTGCCAGCAGCCTCACAAGGGGGCTTAGCAATCAGCCCCAGCATTTT
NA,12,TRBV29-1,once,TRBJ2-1,CSVLQGGNEQFF,TGCAGCGTCTTACAGGGCGGCAATGAGCAGTTCTTC
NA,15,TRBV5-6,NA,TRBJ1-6,CASSLGSSTTSPLHF,TGTGCCAGCAGCTTGGGATCTTCCACGACATCACCCCTCCACTTT
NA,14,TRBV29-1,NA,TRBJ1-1,CSVRQDLMNTEAFF,TGCAGCGTTAGACAGGACCTGATGAACACTGAAGCTTTCTTT
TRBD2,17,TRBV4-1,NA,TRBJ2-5,CASSQAPSGGRQETQYF,TGCGCCAGCAGCCAAGCACCTAGCGGGGGACGACAAGAGACCCAGTACTTC
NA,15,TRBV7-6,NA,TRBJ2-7,CASSIGGVGSYEQYF,TGTGCCAGCAGCATAGGGGGAGTGGGGTCCTACGAGCAGTACTTC
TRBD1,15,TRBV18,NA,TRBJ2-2,CASSPLDRSTGELFF,TGTGCCAGCTCACCACTGGACAGGAGTACCGGGGAGCTGTTTTTT
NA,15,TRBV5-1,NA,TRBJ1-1,CASSPGQGVRTEAFF,TGCGCCAGCAGCCCAGGCCAGGGAGTAAGGACTGAAGCTTTCTTT
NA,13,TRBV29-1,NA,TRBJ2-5,CSVALGDGGTQYF,TGCAGCGTTGCACTTGGGGATGGGGGAACCCAGTACTTC
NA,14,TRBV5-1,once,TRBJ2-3,CASSSAGATDTQYF,TGCGCCAGCAGCTCCGCGGGGGCCACAGATACGCAGTATTTT
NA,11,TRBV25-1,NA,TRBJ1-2,CASSVATGYTF,TGTGCCAGCAGTGTGGCAACCGGCTACACCTTC
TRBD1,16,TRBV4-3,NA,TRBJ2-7,CASSQTPWTGGREQYF,TGCGCCAGCAGCCAAACCCCTTGGACAGGGGGCAGGGAGCAGTACTTC
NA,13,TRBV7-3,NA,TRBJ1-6,CASSLGGNSPLHF,TGTGCCAGCAGCTTAGGAGGGAATTCACCCCTCCACTTT
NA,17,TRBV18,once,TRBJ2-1,CASSPWGGRSSYNEQFF,TGTGCCAGCTCACCGTGGGGCGGGCGAAGCTCCTACAATGAGCAGTTCTTC
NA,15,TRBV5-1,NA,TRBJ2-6,CASSLTGSGANVLTF,TGCGCCAGCAGCCTGACAGGCTCTGGGGCCAACGTCCTGACTTTC
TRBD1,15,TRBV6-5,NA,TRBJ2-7,CASRDRGSSSYEQYF,TGTGCCAGCAGGGACAGGGGGTCAAGCTCCTACGAGCAGTACTTC
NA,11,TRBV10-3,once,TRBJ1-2,CAISELGGYTF,TGTGCCATCAGTGAGTTGGGGGGCTACACCTTC
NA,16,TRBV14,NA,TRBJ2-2,CASSQEPAGYHGELFF,TGTGCCAGCAGCCAAGAACCGGCAGGGTATCACGGGGAGCTGTTTTTT
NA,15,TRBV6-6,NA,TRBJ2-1,CASRDRGGSYNEQFF,TGTGCCAGCAGAGACAGGGGCGGGAGCTACAATGAGCAGTTCTTC
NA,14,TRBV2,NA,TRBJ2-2,CASHSPGTTGELFF,TGTGCCAGCCACTCGCCGGGGACCACCGGGGAGCTGTTTTTT
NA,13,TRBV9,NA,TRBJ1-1,CASSVDPHSEAFF,TGTGCCAGCAGCGTAGATCCCCATTCTGAAGCTTTCTTT
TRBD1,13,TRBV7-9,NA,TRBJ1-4,CASSSSHRGKLFF,TGTGCCAGCAGCTCCTCTCACAGGGGGAAACTGTTTTTT
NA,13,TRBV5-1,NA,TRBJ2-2,CASSFGGTGELFF,TGCGCCAGCAGCTTCGGGGGCACCGGGGAGCTGTTTTTT
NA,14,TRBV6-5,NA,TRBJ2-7,CASTARGASYEQYF,TGTGCCAGCACCGCTCGGGGGGCAAGCTACGAGCAGTACTTC
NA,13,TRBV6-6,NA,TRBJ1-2,CASSYVQLNGYTF,TGTGCCAGCAGTTACGTACAACTCAATGGCTACACCTTC